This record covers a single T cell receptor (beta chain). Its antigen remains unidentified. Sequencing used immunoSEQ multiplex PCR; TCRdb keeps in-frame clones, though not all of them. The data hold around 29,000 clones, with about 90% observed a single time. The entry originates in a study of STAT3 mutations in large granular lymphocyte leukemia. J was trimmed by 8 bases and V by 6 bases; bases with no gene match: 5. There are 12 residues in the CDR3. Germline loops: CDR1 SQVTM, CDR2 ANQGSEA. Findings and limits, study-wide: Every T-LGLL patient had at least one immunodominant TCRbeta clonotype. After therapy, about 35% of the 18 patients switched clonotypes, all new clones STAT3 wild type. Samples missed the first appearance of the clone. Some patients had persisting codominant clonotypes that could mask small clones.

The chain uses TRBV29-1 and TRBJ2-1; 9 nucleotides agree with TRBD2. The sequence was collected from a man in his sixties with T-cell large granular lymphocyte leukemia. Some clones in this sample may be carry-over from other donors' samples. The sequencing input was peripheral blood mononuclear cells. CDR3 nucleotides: TGCAGCGTAGTAGCGGGAGTGGATGAGCAGTTCTTC. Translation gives CSVVAGVDEQFF.